This TCR beta chain derives from a study of cytomegalovirus exposure and HLA in healthy donors (dated by TCRdb to about 2017). As for the study more broadly: An earlier analysis of a few hundred of the donors reported 250 to 300 Gb of sequence data and roughly 120 million unique TCR beta sequences obtained from 150 million to 200 million T cells. An early release covering 500 to 750 HLA-typed donors comprised 250 to 350 gigabases of sequencing data and tens of millions of unique TCR sequences. On average, about 240,000 unique TCR beta nucleotide sequences were sequenced per donor among fewer than 500 genotyped donors of the cohort, with roughly a sixth of those sequences being non-productive. Rather than drawing on any new phenotypic data, the later analysis identified candidate immune exposures from TCR beta sequences and the way those sequences occurred across donors. Alongside the repertoire data, information on donor age, sex, ethnicity and CMV serostatus was compiled. Genome-wide SNP genotypes for about three fifths of the roughly 670 donors were used in a later genetic analysis, which treated that subset as a discovery cohort. The aim of the study was to test whether cataloging public T cell receptors could identify signatures of past pathogen exposure. The study combined high-throughput TCR immunosequencing, statistical association of individual TCRs with disease status, and machine learning to predict cytomegalovirus infection status. HLA typing covered class I and class II loci at four-digit resolution. The T cell repertoires of 670 or so subjects were profiled by immunosequencing and related to cytomegalovirus serostatus. All discovery cohort repertoires had been generated using a single sequencing platform. Because of strong linkage in the cohort, 4 to 6 DR-DQ haplotypes were treated as single units for association and clustering. To study patterns of TCR occurrence, a later analysis re-analyzed previously published TCR beta repertoires from 666 donors and added high-resolution HLA genotyping. Of the roughly 400 genotyped donors, roughly 80% were placed in the genetic ancestry cluster associated with self-reported Caucasian donors. Besides the first cohort of more than 650 subjects, a separate validation cohort made up of over a hundred different subjects was used. Typing coverage varied by locus: about 620-630 donors for A, B, C, DRB1 and DQB1; some 520 for DQA1; more than 600 for DPA1; some 470 for DPB1. An earlier analysis of around 580 of the donors used high-throughput TCR beta sequencing to judge whether each TCR beta V gene segment behaved as functional or pseudogenic.

The cohort was made up of roughly 670 healthy bone marrow donors. At the time of sampling, every cohort member was nominally healthy, though immune exposures that went unrecorded were likely present. The donor was CMV seronegative and was included in the group of a few hundred seronegative cohort members. A peripheral blood sample was provided by each donor, and peripheral blood mononuclear cells were used for TCR beta sequencing. Genomic DNA extraction from the blood cell samples was performed with the Qiagen DNeasy Blood Extraction Kit. The paper's findings and limits, for the study overall: In a later analysis, TCR association rates were found to vary across HLA loci, with the most associated TCRs seen for DRB1 alleles and the fewest for HLA-C alleles. A cluster of highly shared sequence variants was judged likely to be a technical artifact of the sequencing pipeline. A later genetic analysis reported fewer N-insertions in productive TCRs among donors in an Asian-associated ancestry cluster than the roughly 620-donor mean. In a later analysis, several top co-occurrence clusters were reported to appear linked to parvovirus B19, influenza, CMV and Epstein-Barr virus. Correlated functional status among segregating V segments might be attributable to linkage disequilibrium, but an unknown experimental factor could not be ruled out. A further reported finding was that TCR beta sequences accurately predicted the HLA-A and HLA-B alleles for most subjects in the first cohort. Strong co-occurrence of HLA alleles, especially DR and DQ, made assigning TCR associations to individual alleles difficult. A total of about 180 TCR beta chains were listed by the study as associated with cytomegalovirus. While some public TCRs were present in many individuals, most TCR sequences turned up only very rarely across donors. In this cohort, only TCR beta chains were sequenced, and detectable features were limited by the absence of alpha or paired-chain data. The authors suggested that the approach could potentially be generalized to other disease states and immunological phenotypes. Broadly in line with IMGT annotations, most TCR beta V segments showed up in productive rearrangements about 90% or about 30% of the time in an earlier analysis of around 600 of the donors. The 87-base-pair reads could not distinguish some IMGT-functional V segments, including TRBV6-2 and TRBV6-3, so those segments were excluded. An association between a missense DCLRE1C variant and V-gene and J-gene trimming of TCR beta chains was found in a later genetic analysis and replicated in an independent cohort. In a later analysis, around 17,000 TCR beta sequences were associated with specific HLA alleles at a false discovery rate of 0.05. Most CMV-associated TCR beta chains appeared to be HLA-restricted in a later analysis, and the HLA associations seemed to be driven largely by CMV exposure. In a later analysis, HLA-associated TCR beta chains showed more clonal expansion and lower generation probabilities than non-associated chains that were equally common. The earlier analysis of some 560 of the donors excluded seventeen rarely observed V segments, including chromosome 9 orphons, because counts were too low. Immune exposure information for the cohort was limited to CMV serostatus. In vitro tests confirmed that a few of the cytomegalovirus-associated TCR beta chains recognize cytomegalovirus antigens. Because some donors lacked HLA typing at each locus, the association tests relied only on the typed subset. Roughly uniform sequencing depth across donors was assumed in presence/absence analyses, although this assumption may not hold. In both the original and validation cohorts, the classifier was reported to diagnose cytomegalovirus status with high specificity and sensitivity.

Library preparation employed the immunoSEQ multiplex PCR assay. For the multiplex PCR, a mixture combining 60 forward primers for TCR Vbeta segments and 13 reverse primers for TCR Jbeta segments was used. The CDR3 region of rearranged TCR beta genes was amplified from genomic DNA by a multiplex PCR assay. On the Illumina HiSeq System, the amplified TCR beta libraries were sequenced as 87-base-pair reads. The authors' analysis ran thus. A later analysis counted about 76 million unique TCR beta chains across the 640 or so repertoires, and some 11 million of these chains were shared by at least two donors. To remove PCR and sequencing errors, raw reads were error-corrected and collapsed into unique sequences using a nearest-neighbor algorithm that merged closely related sequences. CDR3 sequences were aligned to IMGT reference sequences to assign V, D and J gene segments. For a sequence to be retained, a match of at least six nucleotides to both a V gene segment and a J gene segment was required. A rearrangement was called productive if the CDR3 had no stop codons and remained in frame with V and J, and every other rearrangement was called non-productive. CDR3 was defined by IMGT convention, running from the second conserved V-encoded cysteine to the conserved J-encoded phenylalanine. In an earlier analysis of approximately 590 of the donors, sequences lacking an unambiguous match to a single V gene segment were excluded. An earlier analysis of 587 of the donors called V segments functional above 56.7% productive rearrangements and segregating when the between-donor standard deviation exceeded 5%. A statistical classification framework was built for diagnosing cytomegalovirus status from the catalog of TCR beta chain sequences. In a later analysis, V and J genes were assigned by comparing TCR nucleotide sequences against IMGT/GENE-DB human TR gene sequences. A later analysis assigned CDR3 sequences and most-parsimonious VDJ recombination scenarios with the TCRdist pipeline. A later analysis defined each TCR beta chain by its CDR3 amino acid sequence plus V-gene family, and excluded reads lacking a unique V-gene family. A later analysis removed 450 to 600 highly shared, low-generation-probability nucleotide sequences to deal with suspected cross-contamination and a sequencing artifact. A later analysis calculated a clonal expansion index for each public chain from normalized within-repertoire ranks of inferred template counts. In a later analysis, generation probabilities were computed using a VDJ recombination model fitted to out-of-frame rearrangements, and the results were checked against IGoR. In a later analysis, hypergeometric tests were used to score TCR-TCR, TCR-HLA and TCR-CMV co-occurrence, with a repertoire-size bias correction applied to TCR pairs. In a later analysis, false discovery rates were estimated by permuting HLA or CMV assignments 20 times. In a later analysis, co-occurring TCRs were grouped with DBSCAN, and TCRdist sequence similarity was added when clustering was performed within HLA-allele-positive subsets. Repertoires with fewer than 30,000 or more than 120,000 public chains were left out of co-occurrence clustering, as were four to six repertoires with anomalous nucleotide sharing. TCRdb obtained this table from immuneACCESS and retained in-frame rearrangements with V and J assigned. These tables miss some clones; where compared with another copy, unresolved V genes account for less than half of the shortfall, and the remainder is unexplained. V, J and clone size derive from that table, while D and trimming were established from the DNA sequence. This sample holds 160,000 or so clones; 75% to 90% were observed only once. The ten largest account for roughly 4.7% of the sample.

On this clone itself: This clone's antigen is unknown. No base quality information exists; no much larger clone differs at one position.

The CDR3 has 14 amino acids, counting the end cysteine and phenylalanine. The kept DNA is CDR3 alone, 42 bases in frame from the first base. CDR1 and CDR2 are read off the germline V gene as SQVTM and ANQGSEA. This sequence originates from a man aged 25-45 years in good health and CMV-seronegative. The chain is made from TRBV29-1 and TRBJ2-5; 8 bases in the junction line up with TRBD1. The end of the DNA is better explained by TRBJ2-7, so the J call may be wrong. Sequenced sample: PBMCs. CDR3 sequence: CSVAGGEVIYEQYF. The DNA is as follows: TGCAGCGTAGCAGGGGGCGAGGTGATCTACGAGCAGTACTTC.